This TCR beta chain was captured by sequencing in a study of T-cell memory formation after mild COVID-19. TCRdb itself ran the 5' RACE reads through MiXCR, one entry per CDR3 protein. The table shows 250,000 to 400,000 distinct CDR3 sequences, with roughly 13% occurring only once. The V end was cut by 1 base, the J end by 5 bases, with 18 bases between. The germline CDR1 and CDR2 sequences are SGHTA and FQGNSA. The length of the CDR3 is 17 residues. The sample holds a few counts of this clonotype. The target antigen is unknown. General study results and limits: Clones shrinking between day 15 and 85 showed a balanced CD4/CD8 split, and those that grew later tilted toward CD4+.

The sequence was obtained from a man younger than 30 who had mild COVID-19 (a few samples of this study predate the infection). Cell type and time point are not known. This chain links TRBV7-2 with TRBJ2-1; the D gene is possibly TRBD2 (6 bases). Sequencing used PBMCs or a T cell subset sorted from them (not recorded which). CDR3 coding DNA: TGTGCCAGCAGCTTAGTGGGTTGGGCAGGGAGGAACAATGAGCAGTTCTTC. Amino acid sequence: CASSLVGWAGRNNEQFF. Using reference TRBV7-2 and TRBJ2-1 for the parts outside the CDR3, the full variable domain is GAGVSQSPSNKVTEKGKDVELRCDPISGHTALYWYRQSLGQGLEFLIYFQGNSAPDKSGLPSDRFSAERTGGSVSTLTIQRTQQEDSAVYLCASSLVGWAGRNNEQFFGPGTRLTVL.